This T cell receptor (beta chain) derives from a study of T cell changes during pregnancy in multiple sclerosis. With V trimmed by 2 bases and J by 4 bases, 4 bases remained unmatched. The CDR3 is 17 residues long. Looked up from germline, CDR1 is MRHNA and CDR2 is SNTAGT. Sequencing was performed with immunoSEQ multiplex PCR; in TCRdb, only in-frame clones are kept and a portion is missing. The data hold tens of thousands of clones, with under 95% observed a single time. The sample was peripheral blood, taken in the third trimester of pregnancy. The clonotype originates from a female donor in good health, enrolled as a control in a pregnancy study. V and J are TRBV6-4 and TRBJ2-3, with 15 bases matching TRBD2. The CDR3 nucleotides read TGTGCCAGCAGTGACCCCGGACTAGCGGGAGGGTCAGATACGCAGTATTTT. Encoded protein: CASSDPGLAGGSDTQYF.